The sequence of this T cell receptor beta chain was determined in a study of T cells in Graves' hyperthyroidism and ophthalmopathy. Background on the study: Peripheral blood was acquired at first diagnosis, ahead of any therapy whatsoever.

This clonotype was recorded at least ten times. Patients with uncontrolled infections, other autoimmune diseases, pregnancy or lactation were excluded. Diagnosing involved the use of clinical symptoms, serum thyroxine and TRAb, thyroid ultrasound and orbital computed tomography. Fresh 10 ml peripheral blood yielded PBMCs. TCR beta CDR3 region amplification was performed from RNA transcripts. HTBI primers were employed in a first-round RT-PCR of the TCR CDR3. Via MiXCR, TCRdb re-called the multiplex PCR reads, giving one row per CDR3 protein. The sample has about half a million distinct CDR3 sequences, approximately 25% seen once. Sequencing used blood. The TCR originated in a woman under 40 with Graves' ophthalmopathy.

The CDR3 DNA sequence: TGTGCCAGCAACCCCGCGGGACAGGGAATAGAAAAACTGTTTTTT. This encodes CASNPAGQGIEKLFF. The chain joins TRBV28 to TRBJ1-4; TRBD1 matches at 9 bases. The length of the CDR3 is 15 residues. Unmatched junction bases numbered 11, after V lost 7 bases and J lost 8 bases. Germline V CDR1 and CDR2: MDHEN, SYDVKM. Full variable domain (outside the CDR3, taken from reference TRBV28 and TRBJ1-4): DVKVTQSSRYLVKRTGEKVFLECVQDMDHENMFWYRQDPGLGLRLIYFSYDVKMKEKGDIPEGYSVSREKKERFSLILESASTNQTSMYLCASNPAGQGIEKLFFGSGTQLSVL.